Each of the 5 T cell receptor beta chains below was sequenced from the same sample in a study of blood T cells in healthy people across ages. Together with a sample-barcoded 5' primer, a J-beta primer mix was included in a second PCR lasting about 6 to 11 cycles. TCRdb ran MiXCR on the 5' RACE reads and lists one entry per CDR3 protein. This table has about 690,000 distinct CDR3 sequences, over 40% appearing once. Sequencing used blood. All receptors derive from a man older than 75 in good health.

The chain employs TRBV3-1 and TRBJ2-4, with D possibly being TRBD2 (7 bases). The germline V and J ends were trimmed by 1 base and 5 bases, with 15 bases remaining between them. The CDR3 contains 16 residues. Germline-derived CDR1 and CDR2 are LGHDT and YNNKEL (reference sequence). The CDR3 DNA reads TGTGCCAGCAGCCAAGGTCCGGGGGGCGGGCAAAACATTCAGTACTTC. As protein: CASSQGPGGGQNIQYF.

This clonotype was detected many times. The chain links TRBV12-3 or TRBV12-4 to TRBJ2-3, with 7 nucleotides matching TRBD1. The CDR3 sequence is 14 residues long. V dropped 7 bases and J dropped 2; count of bases not matched to a gene: 6. The CDR3 nucleotides read TGTGCCAGCATGAGAACAGGGGTCACAGATACGCAGTATTTT. It translates to CASMRTGVTDTQYF.

This clonotype was recorded once. The chain recombines TRBV29-1 with TRBJ1-2; D is ambiguous. V dropped 7 bases and J dropped 8 bases, with 17 bases sitting between them. The germline V gene has CDR1 SQVTM and CDR2 ANQGSEA. CDR3 length: 12 residues. The CDR3, as DNA: TGCAGCGCGGCCGGGAAGGGTGGGGGCTACACCTTC. Amino acids: CSAAGKGGGYTF.

This clonotype was detected only a few times. The chain joins TRBV6-2 or TRBV6-3 to TRBJ1-4; D may be TRBD1 (6 bases). CDR1 MNHEY and CDR2 SVGEGT come from the germline V gene. CDR3 length: 15 amino acids. The V end lost 0 bases, the J end lost 3 bases, and 8 bases lay between the germline ends. CDR3 DNA: TGTGCCAGCAGTTACTCCCGGACAGCTAATGAAAAACTGTTTTTT. This translates into CASSYSRTANEKLFF.

This sequence joins TRBV2 and TRBJ2-3, with a weak D call TRBD2 (5 bases). The germline gives CDR1 SNHLY, CDR2 FYNNEI. V was clipped by 6 bases and J by 3 bases, with 16 bases between them. The CDR3 is made up of 15 amino acids. The CDR3 nucleotides read TGTGCCAGCAGGAATCAGGAGGTTGGAACAGATACGCAGTATTTT. Translation gives CASRNQEVGTDTQYF.